This is a list of T cell receptor beta chains from one sample in a study of Ad26.COV2.S vaccination and SARS-CoV-2 variants. Repertoires were generated with immunoSEQ multiplex PCR, while TCRdb's copy carries only in-frame clones and drops some. The table lists about 400,000 clones, 75% to 90% of them singletons. The sequenced sample was peripheral blood, obtained in a trial of Ad26.COV2.S vaccine versus placebo. These receptors all stem from a person between 18 and 59 years old who received the Ad26.COV2.S COVID-19 vaccine or a placebo. CDR3s include the opening cysteine and the closing phenylalanine or tryptophan. The D gene is left open where the match is weak. Size is omitted from some rows. Given values are once, few, many or a class for expanded clones.

>TRBJ2-4|18|NA|NA|TRBV3-1/TRBV3-2
TGTGCCAGCAGCCCGAAGTTAGGACAAATAATAGCCAAAAACATTCAGTACTTC
CASSPKLGQIIAKNIQYF
>TRBJ2-7|15|NA|NA|TRBV5-1
TGCGCCAGCAGCTTGGCCCAGACGGAAGGGAGCGAGCAGTACTTC
CASSLAQTEGSEQYF
>TRBJ2-3|13|NA|NA|TRBV7-9
TGTGCCAGCAGCTCAGTGGGCACAGATACGCAGTATTTT
CASSSVGTDTQYF
>TRBJ2-7|14|TRBD2|few|TRBV2
TGTGCCAGCGCGTCGACTAGCGGGGGCGGGGAGCAGTACTTC
CASASTSGGGEQYF
>TRBJ1-1|13|NA|NA|TRBV18
TGTGCCAGCTCACCGTGGGGGGAGACTGAAGCTTTCTTT
CASSPWGETEAFF
>TRBJ1-5|14|NA|NA|TRBV7-8
TGTGCCAGCACCCGAGACAGCATCAATCAGCCCCAGCATTTT
CASTRDSINQPQHF
>TRBJ2-2|14|TRBD1|NA|TRBV29-1
TGCAGCGTTCACAGGGGGCTAGGCACCGGGGAGCTGTTTTTT
CSVHRGLGTGELFF
>TRBJ2-7|15|NA|few|TRBV27
TGTGCCAGCAGTTTAAAAGGGGTGGCGGGCTACGAGCAGTACTTC
CASSLKGVAGYEQYF
>TRBJ1-5|13|NA|NA|TRBV3-1/TRBV3-2
TGTGCCAGCAGCCAAGCAGGGTTTCAGCCCCAGCATTTT
CASSQAGFQPQHF
>TRBJ2-1|16|TRBD2|NA|TRBV10-3
TGTGCCATCAGTGCAGAGAGCGGGGGGGCCTACAATGAGCAGTTCTTC
CAISAESGGAYNEQFF
>TRBJ1-2|14|NA|once|TRBV7-9
TGTGCCAGCAGCTCCGTAAATAGAGGGGAGGGCTACACCTTC
CASSSVNRGEGYTF
>TRBJ2-5|13|TRBD2|once|TRBV6-5
TGTGCCAGAAAGTCGGGGGGGGAAGAGACCCAGTACTTC
CARKSGGEETQYF
>TRBJ1-2|15|TRBD1|NA|TRBV5-6
TGTGCCAGCAGCCCGCCGGGACAGCCTTCCTATGGCTACACCTTC
CASSPPGQPSYGYTF
>TRBJ1-1|16|NA|NA|TRBV2
TGTGCCAGCAGGAGCGTCTTACAGGGATGGTTCACTGAAGCTTTCTTT
CASRSVLQGWFTEAFF
>TRBJ2-1|11|NA|NA|TRBV11-1
TGTGCCAGCACCCAGTATGATGAGCAGTTCTTC
CASTQYDEQFF
>TRBJ2-1|16|NA|NA|TRBV11-2
TGTGCCAGCAGCTTAGATTTCGGGGGAGTTTACAATGAGCAGTTCTTC
CASSLDFGGVYNEQFF
>TRBJ1-2|14|TRBD1|few|TRBV19
TGTGCCAGTACCCCAGACAGGGAACTAGGCGGCTACACCTTC
CASTPDRELGGYTF
>TRBJ1-3|16|NA|NA|TRBV9
TGTGCCAGCAGCCCCCACCAGGCTAACTCTGGAAACACCATATATTTT
CASSPHQANSGNTIYF
>TRBJ1-2|13|TRBD1|NA|TRBV18
TGTGCCAGCTCACCAGACGGGACAGGAGGCTACACCTTC
CASSPDGTGGYTF
>TRBJ2-7|15|NA|NA|TRBV4-3
TGCGCCAGCAGCCAAGACCGCTACAGGGCTTACGAGCAGTACTTC
CASSQDRYRAYEQYF
>TRBJ1-1|13|NA|NA|TRBV6-4
TGTGCCAGCAGTGACGAGGCAGACACTGAAGCTTTCTTT
CASSDEADTEAFF
>TRBJ2-7|14|TRBD1|NA|TRBV7-9
TGTGCCAGCAGCTTGGACAGGGTAAGGGAAGAGCAGTACTTC
CASSLDRVREEQYF
>TRBJ2-1|14|TRBD2|NA|TRBV5-8
TGTGCCAGCAGCTTCATGCTAGCGGGGACTGAGCAGTTCTTC
CASSFMLAGTEQFF
>TRBJ1-1|16|NA|NA|TRBV19
TGTGCCAGTACTCCTAACTGGTGGGGTCGGAACACTGAAGCTTTCTTT
CASTPNWWGRNTEAFF
>TRBJ2-1|15|NA|NA|TRBV4-1
TGCGCCAGCAGCCAAGGGAGGGCCATTGGTGATGAGCAGTTCTTC
CASSQGRAIGDEQFF
>TRBJ2-7|14|NA|NA|TRBV18
TGTGCCAGCTCACCGTCGGACGCACCCTACGAGCAGTACTTC
CASSPSDAPYEQYF
>TRBJ2-1|16|NA|NA|TRBV6-1
TGTGCCAGCAGTGATCCCCGCCGGGATCACTACAATGAGCAGTTCTTC
CASSDPRRDHYNEQFF
>TRBJ1-2|12|TRBD1|NA|TRBV7-2
TGTGCCAGCAGCTTTGACAGGGAGAGCTACACCTTC
CASSFDRESYTF
>TRBJ2-5|12|NA|NA|TRBV7-2
TGTGCCAGCAGCTTGAGGGTGGAGACCCAGTACTTC
CASSLRVETQYF
>TRBJ2-7|12|NA|NA|TRBV5-1
TGCGCCAGCAGGGACACCGCGGACGAGCAGTACTTC
CASRDTADEQYF
>TRBJ1-6|15|NA|NA|TRBV7-6
TGTGCCAGCAGCTTAGTTTTCGGCCAGAATTCACCCCTCCACTTT
CASSLVFGQNSPLHF
>TRBJ2-7|13|TRBD1|NA|TRBV19
TGTGCCAGTAGTCCGAGACAGGGGGCCGAGCAGTACTTC
CASSPRQGAEQYF
>TRBJ1-6|13|NA|NA|TRBV27
TGTGCCAGCAGTTTCTCGGGGGGGTCACCCCTCCACTTT
CASSFSGGSPLHF
>TRBJ2-7|14|TRBD1|NA|TRBV2
TGTGCCAGCAGTGAAGGGACAGGGTTCTACGAGCAGTACTTC
CASSEGTGFYEQYF
>TRBJ2-1|12|TRBD2|NA|TRBV29-1
TGCAGCGTTTCTGGGACTAGCAATGAGCAGTTCTTC
CSVSGTSNEQFF
>TRBJ1-1|12|NA|NA|TRBV30
TGTGCCTGGAGAACACCGAACACTGAAGCTTTCTTT
CAWRTPNTEAFF
>TRBJ2-7|18|NA|NA|TRBV3-1/TRBV3-2
TGTGCCAGCAGCCAAGAGGTTCCCAGTTCGAGGGGTTTCGACGAGCAGTACTTC
CASSQEVPSSRGFDEQYF
>TRBJ2-5|15|TRBD1|NA|TRBV9
TGTGCCAGCAGCGTACAGACAGGGTATGGAGAGACCCAGTACTTC
CASSVQTGYGETQYF
>TRBJ1-5|18|TRBD1|once|TRBV27
TGTGCCAGCAGTTCCCATCGAGGGACAGGGGATAATCAGCAGCCCCAGCATTTT
CASSSHRGTGDNQQPQHF
>TRBJ1-2|16|NA|NA|TRBV6-6
TGTGCCAGCAGCCACTCGGGGGGAAGGGACCACTATGGCTACACCTTC
CASSHSGGRDHYGYTF
>TRBJ2-1|13|NA|NA|TRBV19
TGTGCCAGTAGTATCGAGGAACGGGACCGCAAGTTCTTC
CASSIEERDRKFF
>TRBJ2-3|17|TRBD2|NA|TRBV19
TGTGCCAGTAGTCCCCTGACTAGCGGGGAGTCTACAGATACGCAGTATTTT
CASSPLTSGESTDTQYF
>TRBJ1-2|15|NA|NA|TRBV7-8
TGTGCCAGCAGCTCCACGGGAGCCGGTTATTATGGCTACACCTTC
CASSSTGAGYYGYTF
>TRBJ2-1|13|NA|NA|TRBV5-1
TGCGCCAGCAGTTGGGCCTCCTACAATGAGCAGTTCTTC
CASSWASYNEQFF
>TRBJ1-2|15|NA|few|TRBV7-9
TGTGCCAGCAGCTTAGGAGGCAGGGGAAGCTATGGCTACACCTTC
CASSLGGRGSYGYTF
>TRBJ1-1|15|TRBD1|once|TRBV15
TGTGCCACCAGCAGAGTCCCTCAGGGGGAAGGTGAAGCTTTCTTT
CATSRVPQGEGEAFF
>TRBJ2-3|15|NA|NA|TRBV10-3
TGTGCCATCAGCGAGCGAGGGGTGGGCACAGATACGCAGTATTTT
CAISERGVGTDTQYF
>TRBJ2-5|14|NA|NA|TRBV5-4
TGTGCCAGCAGCTTTCGAGGATTCCAAGAGACCCAGTACTTC
CASSFRGFQETQYF
>TRBJ2-3|16|NA|NA|TRBV5-1
TGCGCCAGCAGCTTGGCCTTGGGGGGCGATACAGATACGCAGTATTTT
CASSLALGGDTDTQYF
>TRBJ1-3|16|TRBD1|once|TRBV5-1
TGCGCCAGCAGCCTGACCCCGGACAGGCGGATAAACACCATATATTTT
CASSLTPDRRINTIYF
>TRBJ2-1|15|NA|NA|TRBV7-6
TGTGCCAGCAGCTTCAGGGAACCTCCGGCCAATGAGCAGTTCTTC
CASSFREPPANEQFF
>TRBJ2-3|13|NA|NA|TRBV25-1
TGTGCCAGCGGGTCAACAGGCACAGATACGCAGTATTTT
CASGSTGTDTQYF
>TRBJ1-1|13|NA|NA|TRBV5-4
TGTGCCAGCAGCTTATGGATGAACACTGAAGCTTTCTTT
CASSLWMNTEAFF
>TRBJ2-1|15|TRBD2|NA|TRBV14
TGTGCCAGCAGCCCACCTGAGCGGGGGGGCCGGGAGCAGTTCTTC
CASSPPERGGREQFF
>TRBJ1-6|14|NA|NA|TRBV6-6
TGTGCCAGCTCCCTGGGGGCCGGGAATTCACCCCTCCACTTT
CASSLGAGNSPLHF